The following is a TCR beta chain sequence with its context. At one end the junction does not follow the germline gene, possibly because of a read error. This sample also contains other DNA sequences that code for the same CDR3. The sample comes from a study of blood T cell repertoires in COVID-19. Participants had their cohort set by participant-reported clinical history. Germline V CDR1 and CDR2: SGHTA, FQGNSA. CDR3 size: 15 residues. Assay: immunoSEQ multiplex PCR; the TCRdb copy retains only in-frame clones and omits some. This sample has 200,000 to 250,000 clones; under 90% occur once, and the top ten carry 1.5% to 2%.

The sequencing input was PBMCs or T cells enriched from blood (not recorded which). The chain uses TRBV7-2 and TRBJ1-2; 7 bases match TRBD1. The source of this sequence is a man aged 55 to 69 who had recovered from COVID-19. The CDR3 bases are TGCGCCAGCAGCTTCGGGACAGCCGCTAACTATGGCTACACCTTC. Translation gives CASSFGTAANYGYTF.